This passage covers 20 T cell receptor beta chains from one sample sequenced in a study of T cells in localized non-small cell lung cancer. Only in-frame clones appear in the TCRdb table, and some are missing; sequencing was by immunoSEQ multiplex PCR. The sample lists over 55,000 clones, 90% occurring once. The sample consisted of peripheral blood, taken before any cancer treatment. Receptor source: a woman aged 40 to 75 with stage I lung adenocarcinoma.

The chain joins TRBV5-8 to TRBJ1-4; the D is unclear. The V gene lost 2 bases and the J gene lost 8 bases, with 16 bases spanning the gap. This CDR3 contains 15 residues. CDR1 is SGHTS, CDR2 YDEGEE, per germline. CDR3 in amino acids: CASSLSARAEEKLFF. The CDR3 DNA reads as TGTGCCAGCAGCTTATCAGCGAGGGCTGAGGAAAAACTGTTTTTT.

This clone was seen a single time. The chain couples TRBV11-3 to TRBJ2-2, with TRBD1 identical over 9 bases. The CDR3 has 16 residues. J lost 5 bases, V lost 6 bases, and 10 bases had no gene match. Germline V CDR1 and CDR2: SGHNT, YENEEA. CDR3 DNA: TGTGCCAGCAGTTTCGGACAGGGGTTAGGTACCGGGGAGCTGTTTTTT. This encodes CASSFGQGLGTGELFF. Based on the CDR3 plus reference TRBV11-3 and TRBJ2-2, the full variable domain is EAGVVQSPRYKIIEKKQPVAFWCNPISGHNTLYWYLQNLGQGPELLIRYENEEAVDDSQLPKDRFSAERLKGVDSTLKIQPAELGDSAVYLCASSFGQGLGTGELFFGEGSRLTVL.

The chain is built from TRBV19 and TRBJ2-1, with TRBD1 identical over 10 bases. The CDR3 sequence is 15 residues long. J was trimmed by 7 bases and V by 4 bases; bases with no gene match: 7. The germline gives CDR1 LNHDA, CDR2 SQIVND (reference sequence). Here the CDR3 reads CASSTMTGGRNEQFF. As DNA, the CDR3 is TGTGCCAGTAGTACCATGACAGGGGGCCGTAATGAGCAGTTCTTC.

CDR3 loop: CASSSYDTEAFF. CDR3 bases: TGTGCCAGCAGCTCCTACGACACTGAAGCTTTCTTT. The gene calls are TRBV7-9 and TRBJ1-1; D ambiguous. Germline V gene sequence: CDR1 SEHNR, CDR2 FQNEAQ (reference sequence). V was trimmed by 4 bases and J by 3 bases, leaving 6 bases between them. The CDR3 extends over 12 amino acids.

The sample holds one count of this clone. The chain combines TRBV7-6 with TRBJ2-1; either TRBD1 or TRBD2 may supply D (5 bases each). CDR3 length equals 15 residues. The V gene's germline CDR1 is SGHVS and CDR2 FNYEAQ. V was clipped by 3 bases and J by 7 bases, with 16 bases between them. CDR3 amino acids: CASSFGAFLGNEQFF. The CDR3 DNA reads TGTGCCAGCAGCTTCGGGGCTTTTCTTGGGAATGAGCAGTTCTTC.

The gene calls are TRBV7-3 and TRBJ2-3, with TRBD1 matching 8 bases. This CDR3 contains 16 residues. Germline V gene lookup returns CDR1 SGHTA and CDR2 FQGTGA. Trimming at V came to 4 bases and at J to 6 bases, leaving 12 bases not matched to a gene. CDR3 in DNA: TGTGCCAGCAGCTCCGCCCCCGGGACAGGAAGGGATACGCAGTATTTT. As protein: CASSSAPGTGRDTQYF.

This chain connects TRBV2 to TRBJ2-3; TRBD1 agrees at 8 bases. The CDR3 is 14 amino acids. Germline-derived CDR1 and CDR2 are SNHLY and FYNNEI. V lost 5 bases and J lost 2; bases outside the gene matches: 3. Here the CDR3 reads CASSRTGYTDTQYF. The CDR3 nucleotides are TGTGCCAGCAGTAGGACAGGGTACACAGATACGCAGTATTTT.

The gene calls are TRBV2 and TRBJ1-5; TRBD1 is a possible D gene (6 bases). The V end was cut by 7 bases, the J end by 3 bases, with 13 bases between. Germline V gene lookup returns CDR1 SNHLY and CDR2 FYNNEI. The length of the CDR3 is 14 residues. CDR3 DNA sequence: TGTGCCAGCACCGGACAGCCATTCAATCAGCCCCAGCATTTT. Translated: CASTGQPFNQPQHF.

This rearrangement joins TRBV7-2 to TRBJ2-1; TRBD2 matches 11 bases. The CDR3 runs 14 residues. J was trimmed by 16 bases and V by 4 bases; bases with no gene match: 12. Per germline, CDR1 SGHTA and CDR2 FQGNSA. As DNA, the CDR3 is TGTGCCAGCAGCTCGCTGACTAGGACTAGCGGGTACTTCTTC. This encodes CASSSLTRTSGYFF. Full variable domain (missing parts from reference TRBV7-2 and TRBJ2-1): GAGVSQSPSNKVTEKGKDVELRCDPISGHTALYWYRQSLGQGLEFLIYFQGNSAPDKSGLPSDRFSAERTGGSVSTLTIQRTQQEDSAVYLCASSSLTRTSGYFFGPGTRLTVL.

This chain connects TRBV7-9 to TRBJ2-1; TRBD2 aligns across 10 bases. Trimming removed 1 base from V and 5 bases from J; junction bases left unmatched: 8. From germline, CDR1 is SEHNR and CDR2 FQNEAQ (reference sequence). The CDR3 loop spans 17 amino acids. In DNA, the CDR3 is TGTGCCAGCAGCTTAGTTTTCACTAGCGGGGTCAACAATGAGCAGTTCTTC. Translating it yields CASSLVFTSGVNNEQFF.

The chain carries TRBV6-5 and TRBJ1-4, with unresolved D. Trimming cost V 4 bases and J 5 bases, with 8 bases left between them. This CDR3 comprises 13 residues. Germline assignment: CDR1 MNHEY and CDR2 SVGAGI. CDR3 protein: CASSSRSNEKLFF. The CDR3 DNA reads as TGTGCCAGCAGTTCGCGGAGCAATGAAAAACTGTTTTTT.

CDR3 sequence reads: CASSAVTGEGYTF. The CDR3 DNA reads as TGTGCCAGCAGCGCAGTTACAGGGGAAGGCTACACCTTC. V is TRBV7-9 and J is TRBJ1-2; 7 bases are shared with TRBD1. Per germline, CDR1 SEHNR and CDR2 FQNEAQ (reference sequence). The CDR3 is 13 amino acids. The trim removed 5 bases at V and 8 bases at J, leaving 8 bases unmatched.

The rearrangement joins TRBV19 to TRBJ1-2; D is unclear. CDR1 and CDR2 (germline): LNHDA, SQIVND (reference sequence). V was pared by 5 bases and J by 4 bases, with 26 bases between. CDR3 length equals 18 residues. DNA for the CDR3: TGTGCCAGTAGTGAAAAGGGAGGGAGAGGAACCTCGCCCTATGGCTACACCTTC. This encodes CASSEKGGRGTSPYGYTF.

The rearrangement links TRBV5-4 to TRBJ1-5, with D possibly TRBD1 on 5 matching bases. V was clipped by 4 bases and J by 3 bases, with 17 bases between them. This CDR3 comprises 16 residues. Germline lookup yields CDR1 SGHNT and CDR2 YYREEE (reference sequence). The CDR3: CASSPRGRVANQPQHF. The CDR3 DNA reads as TGTGCCAGCAGCCCCCGCGGCAGGGTGGCCAATCAGCCCCAGCATTTT.

The chain recombines TRBV19 with TRBJ1-2; the D is unclear. CDR1 is LNHDA and CDR2 is SQIVND in the germline V gene (reference sequence). The CDR3 is 12 residues long. Between the trimmed V and J ends, which lost 7 bases and 4 bases, there was a span of 10 bases. The CDR3 is CASTKGLYGYTF. The DNA of the CDR3 is TGTGCCAGTACGAAAGGTCTCTATGGCTACACCTTC. The variable domain in full, completed from reference TRBV19 and TRBJ1-2, reads DGGITQSPKYLFRKEGQNVTLSCEQNLNHDAMYWYRQDPGQGLRLIYYSQIVNDFQKGDIAEGYSVSREKKESFPLTVTSAQKNPTAFYLCASTKGLYGYTFGSGTRLTVV.

The rearrangement uses TRBV7-9 and TRBJ1-3, with 7 bases lining up with TRBD1. The CDR3 runs to 15 residues. J lost 2 bases, V lost 5 bases, and 6 bases had no gene match. Germline V lookup: CDR1 SEHNR, CDR2 FQNEAQ (reference sequence). CDR3 residues: CASSQTGDAGNTIYF. CDR3 coding DNA: TGTGCCAGCAGCCAAACAGGGGACGCTGGAAACACCATATATTTT.

This chain connects TRBV18 to TRBJ2-2; maybe TRBD1 (6 bases). There are 14 residues in the CDR3. With 3 bases removed from V and 5 bases from J, the gap between germline ends came to 10 bases. Germline CDR1 reads KGHSH; CDR2 reads LQKENI. CDR3 residues: CASSPTGRTGELFF. CDR3 nucleotide sequence: TGTGCCAGCTCACCGACAGGTCGGACCGGGGAGCTGTTTTTT.

The chain carries TRBV9 and TRBJ2-5; 7 bases map to TRBD2. The trim removed 0 bases at V and 0 bases at J, leaving 8 bases unmatched. The CDR3 totals 17 residues. Looked up from germline, CDR1 is SGDLS and CDR2 is YYNGEE. The CDR3 nucleotides read TGTGCCAGCAGCGTAGGGGGGGGAGACCCTTACCAAGAGACCCAGTACTTC. Translated: CASSVGGGDPYQETQYF.

The chain is built from TRBV25-1 and TRBJ1-2; no clear D gene. Germline loops: CDR1 MGHDK, CDR2 SYGVNS. V lost 1 base and J lost 9, with 12 bases in between. There are 13 residues in the CDR3. The CDR3 here is CASSESWEGRYTF. Here the CDR3 DNA reads TGTGCCAGCAGTGAATCTTGGGAAGGGCGCTACACCTTC.

J is TRBJ2-7 and V is TRBV27; 7 bases fit TRBD1. Germline loops: CDR1 MNHEY, CDR2 SMNVEV (reference sequence). With V trimmed by 2 bases and J by 3 bases, 10 bases remained unmatched. The CDR3 has 16 amino acids. In DNA, the CDR3 is TGTGCCAGCAGTTTAGGGCCCGGGCAGGGGGACTACGAGCAGTACTTC. Translation: CASSLGPGQGDYEQYF.